This TCR beta chain came from a study of cytomegalovirus exposure and HLA in healthy donors. Details on this clone: Its antigen is still unknown.

The V end lost 3 bases, the J end lost 0 bases, and 5 bases lay between the germline ends. CDR1 and CDR2 from the germline V gene are LNHDA and SQIVND (reference sequence). The length of the CDR3 is 13 residues. Study-wide findings and caveats: Within the data, a cluster of highly shared sequence variants was likely a sequencing artifact. Cytomegalovirus-associated TCR beta chains were listed, numbering under 200.

Vbeta (60) and Jbeta (13) primers were used in the PCR. This table comes from immunoSEQ multiplex PCR, and its TCRdb copy is limited to in-frame clones, with some not included. The table has 90,000 to 150,000 clones, about 86% seen once. This clonotype originated in a woman aged 40-49 years in good health and CMV-seronegative. Input material: PBMCs. The chain has TRBV19 and TRBJ1-1; D is ambiguous. DNA of the CDR3: TGTGCCAGTAGTATGAGCATGAACACTGAAGCTTTCTTT. Translation gives CASSMSMNTEAFF.